Detailed here is one TCR beta chain. What it binds is not known. The data originate from a study of beta chain features in type 1 diabetes. Sequenced material consisted of expressed TCRB transcripts (all of the isolated RNA was reverse transcribed). This table comes from immunoSEQ multiplex PCR, and its TCRdb copy is limited to in-frame clones, with some not included. The data contain 160,000 or so clones, 9% of them singletons. Overall study findings and caveats: Patients with Type 1 diabetes showed moderately but significantly shorter TCRB CDR3s in all four CD4+ subsets.

Germline lookup yields CDR1 LNHDA and CDR2 SQIVND (reference sequence). With V trimmed by 0 bases and J by 6 bases, 9 bases remained unmatched. The CDR3 length is 17 residues. Sample: central memory CD4+ T cells from blood. The origin of this receptor is a woman in her 30s with type 1 diabetes. The rearrangement links TRBV19 to TRBJ2-3, with 10 bases aligning to TRBD1. CDR3 sequence reads: CASSIDSRTGGDDTQYF. The CDR3 DNA sequence: TGTGCCAGTAGTATAGATTCCCGGACAGGGGGTGATGATACGCAGTATTTT.